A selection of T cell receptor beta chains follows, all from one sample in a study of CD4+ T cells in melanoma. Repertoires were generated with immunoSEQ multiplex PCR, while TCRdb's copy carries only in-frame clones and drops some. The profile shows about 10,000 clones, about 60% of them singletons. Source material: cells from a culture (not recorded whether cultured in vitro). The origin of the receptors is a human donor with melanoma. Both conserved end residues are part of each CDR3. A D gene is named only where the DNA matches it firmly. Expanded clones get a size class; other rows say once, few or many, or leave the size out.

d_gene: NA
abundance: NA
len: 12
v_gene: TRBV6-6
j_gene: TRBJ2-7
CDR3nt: TGTGCCAGCAGCTCGTCGTACTACGAGCAGTACTTC
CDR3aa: CASSSSYYEQYF

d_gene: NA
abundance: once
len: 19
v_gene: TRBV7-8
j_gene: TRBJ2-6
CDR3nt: TGTGCCAGCAGCTCTGATGCTCAACGAGGACAAAGTCGGGCCAACGTCCTGACTTTC
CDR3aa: CASSSDAQRGQSRANVLTF

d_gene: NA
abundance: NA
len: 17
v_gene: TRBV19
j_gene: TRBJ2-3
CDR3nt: TGTGCCAGTAGTATGAGGGAAGCGGACGGTTTCACAGATACGCAGTATTTT
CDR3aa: CASSMREADGFTDTQYF

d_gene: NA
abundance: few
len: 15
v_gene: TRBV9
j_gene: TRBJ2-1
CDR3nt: TGTGCCAGCAGCGTTAGCGGAAATCCCTACAATGAGCAGTTCTTC
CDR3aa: CASSVSGNPYNEQFF

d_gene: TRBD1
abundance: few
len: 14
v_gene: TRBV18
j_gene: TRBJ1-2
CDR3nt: TGTGCCAGCTCACCGGGACAGGGGGCGAGAGGCTACACCTTC
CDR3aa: CASSPGQGARGYTF

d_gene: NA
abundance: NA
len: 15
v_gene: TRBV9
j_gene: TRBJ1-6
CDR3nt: TGTGCCAGCAGCGCCTCTGGCGTGGATAATTCACCCCTCCACTTT
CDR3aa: CASSASGVDNSPLHF

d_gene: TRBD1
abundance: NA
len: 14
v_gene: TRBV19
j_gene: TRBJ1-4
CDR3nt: TGTGCCAGTAAAACGGGACAGGTCAATGAAAAACTGTTTTTT
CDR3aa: CASKTGQVNEKLFF

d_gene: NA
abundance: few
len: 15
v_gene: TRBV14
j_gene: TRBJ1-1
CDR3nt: TGTGCCAGCAGCCGGGCGGCAGGGGCTGGCACTGAAGCTTTCTTT
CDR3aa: CASSRAAGAGTEAFF

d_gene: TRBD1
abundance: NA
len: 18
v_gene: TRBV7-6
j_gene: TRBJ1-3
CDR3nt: TGTGCCAGCAGCTTATCATCGACAGGGGGGATTTCTGGAAACACCATATATTTT
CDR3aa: CASSLSSTGGISGNTIYF

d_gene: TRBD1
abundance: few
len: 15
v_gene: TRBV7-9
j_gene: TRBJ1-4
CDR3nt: TGTGCCAGCAGAACCGGGACAGGGGATGGTGAAAAACTGTTTTTT
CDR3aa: CASRTGTGDGEKLFF

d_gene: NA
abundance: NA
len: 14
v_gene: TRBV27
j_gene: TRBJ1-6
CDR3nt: TGTGCCACCAGAATAAACTCCTATAATTCACCCCTCCACTTT
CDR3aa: CATRINSYNSPLHF

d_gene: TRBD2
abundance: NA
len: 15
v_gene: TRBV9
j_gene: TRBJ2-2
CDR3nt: TGTGCCAGCAGCCCCCGGGGGGACCCGACCGGGGAGCTGTTTTTT
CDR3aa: CASSPRGDPTGELFF

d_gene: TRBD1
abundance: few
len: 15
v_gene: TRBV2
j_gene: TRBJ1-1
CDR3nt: TGTGCCAGCAACTCTCAAGGGACAGGGGTTACTGAAGCTTTCTTT
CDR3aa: CASNSQGTGVTEAFF

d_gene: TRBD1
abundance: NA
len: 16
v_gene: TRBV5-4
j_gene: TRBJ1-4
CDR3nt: TGTGCCAGCAGCTCGAAGAGGGACAGATCCAATGAAAAACTGTTTTTT
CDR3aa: CASSSKRDRSNEKLFF

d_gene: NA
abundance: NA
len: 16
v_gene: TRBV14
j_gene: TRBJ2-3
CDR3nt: TGTGCCAGCAGCAAGGGTAGTAGTTGGGTCACAGATACGCAGTATTTT
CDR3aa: CASSKGSSWVTDTQYF

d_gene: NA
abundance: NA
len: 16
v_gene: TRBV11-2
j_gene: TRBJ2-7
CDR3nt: TGTGCCAGCAGCCAAGTTTGGAGGGGGCGCTTGGCCGAGCAGTACTTC
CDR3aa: CASSQVWRGRLAEQYF

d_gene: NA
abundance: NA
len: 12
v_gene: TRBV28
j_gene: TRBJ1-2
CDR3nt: TGTGCCAGCAGTACACAGGTCTATGGCTACACCTTC
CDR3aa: CASSTQVYGYTF